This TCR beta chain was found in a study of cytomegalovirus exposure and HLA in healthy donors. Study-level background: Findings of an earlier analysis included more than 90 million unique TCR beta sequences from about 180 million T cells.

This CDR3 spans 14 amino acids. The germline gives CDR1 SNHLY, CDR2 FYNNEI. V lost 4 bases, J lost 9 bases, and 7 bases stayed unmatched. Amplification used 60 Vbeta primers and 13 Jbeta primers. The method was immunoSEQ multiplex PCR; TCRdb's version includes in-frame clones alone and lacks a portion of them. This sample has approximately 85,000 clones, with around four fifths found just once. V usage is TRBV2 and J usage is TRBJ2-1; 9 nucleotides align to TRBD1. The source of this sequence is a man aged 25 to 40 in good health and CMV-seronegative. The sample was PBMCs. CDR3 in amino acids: CASSVNRGRGEQFF. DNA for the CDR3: TGTGCCAGCAGTGTCAACAGGGGGCGCGGTGAGCAGTTCTTC.